This TCR beta chain was retrieved from a study of shared clonotypes between healthy human individuals. The overall study: Every donor yielded three CD4 naive, three CD4 memory, two CD8 naive and one CD8 memory plate.

CD45RA-negative memory and CD45RA+ naive subsets were split from the CD4+ cells. The CDR3 is 15 residues long. Looked up from germline, CDR1 is SGHRS and CDR2 is YFSETQ. V dropped 4 bases and J dropped 7; count of bases not matched to a gene: 11. TCRdb's copy holds only in-frame clones and misses some; the assay was immunoSEQ multiplex PCR. The sample yields some 580,000 clones, 97% seen once. This clone was detected once. The receptor was isolated from a woman in her twenties or thirties in good health. Sequencing used naive CD4+ T cells sorted from blood. Regarding subset: CD45RA+ positively selected. This chain connects TRBV5-1 to TRBJ1-1; 9 nucleotides match TRBD1. The CDR3 sequence is CASSPGTGGAGEAFF. The DNA of the CDR3 is TGCGCCAGCAGCCCTGGAACAGGGGGCGCGGGTGAAGCTTTCTTT.